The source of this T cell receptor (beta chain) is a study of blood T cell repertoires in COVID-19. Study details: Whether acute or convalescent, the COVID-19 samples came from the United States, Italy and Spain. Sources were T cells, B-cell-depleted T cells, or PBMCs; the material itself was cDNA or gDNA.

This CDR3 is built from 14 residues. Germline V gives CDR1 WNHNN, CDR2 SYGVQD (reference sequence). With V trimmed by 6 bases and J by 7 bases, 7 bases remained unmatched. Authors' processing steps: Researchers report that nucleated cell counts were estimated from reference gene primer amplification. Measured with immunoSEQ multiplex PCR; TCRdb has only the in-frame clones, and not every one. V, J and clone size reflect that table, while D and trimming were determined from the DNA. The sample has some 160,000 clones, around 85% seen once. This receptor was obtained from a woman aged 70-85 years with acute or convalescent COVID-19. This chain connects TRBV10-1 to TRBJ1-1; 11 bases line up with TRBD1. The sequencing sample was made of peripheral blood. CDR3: CASSKGQGVSEAFF. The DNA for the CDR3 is TGCGCCAGCAGCAAGGGACAGGGGGTGAGTGAAGCTTTCTTT.